This TCR beta chain is from a study of response to subunit inactivated influenza vaccine. Overall study results and limits: The study's authors posited that every seasonal influenza vaccination enlists few new T cells.

MiXCR, run by TCRdb on the RT-PCR reads, gives a single entry per CDR3 protein. The table has 500,000 or so distinct CDR3 sequences, 16% seen once. Only a few counts were recorded for this clonotype. Its target is unknown. This receptor was obtained from a man aged 50 to 69 who received an inactivated influenza vaccine. Specimen: CD4+ T cells sorted from PBMCs, collected roughly 24 months after vaccination.

The CDR3 sequence is CASSQDFGRSSYNEQFF. CDR3 sequence (DNA): TGCGCCAGCAGCCAAGATTTCGGCCGGAGCTCCTACAATGAGCAGTTCTTC. The chain combines TRBV4-3 with TRBJ2-1; D is ambiguous. This CDR3 has 17 amino acids. Trimming pared 0 bases from V and 0 bases from J, leaving 12 bases between. Germline CDR1 LGHNA, CDR2 YSLEER.